The clone carrying this TCR beta chain was picked up a small number of times. This specimen belongs to a study of response to subunit inactivated influenza vaccine. In TCRdb, the RT-PCR reads were re-called with MiXCR into one record per CDR3 protein. Of more than 700,000 distinct CDR3 sequences listed, around 20% are singletons. This CDR3 is 13 amino acids long. Germline CDR1 and CDR2: GTSNPN and SVGIG (reference sequence). With 7 bases removed from V and 1 base from J, the gap between germline ends came to 14 bases. The chain combines TRBV30 with TRBJ2-7; D gene uncertain. The sequences come from PBMCs from blood, collected 4 to 6 days after vaccination. The sequence was obtained from a man aged 45 to 65 who received an inactivated influenza vaccine. For the CDR3, the DNA is TGTGCCTCGGAAACGGACGGATCCTACGAGCAGTACTTC. Amino acid sequence: CASETDGSYEQYF. Using reference TRBV30 and TRBJ2-7 for the parts outside the CDR3, the full variable domain is SQTIHQWPATLVQPVGSPLSLECTVEGTSNPNLYWYRQAAGRGLQLLFYSVGIGQISSEVPQNLSASRPQDRQFILSSKKLLLSDSGFYLCASETDGSYEQYFGPGTRLTVT.